This T cell receptor beta chain was documented in a study of T cells in Graves' hyperthyroidism and ophthalmopathy. Findings of the study overall: A model of 13 V-J features distinguished ophthalmopathy from stable hyperthyroidism.

Diagnostic assessment was based on clinical symptoms, serum thyroxine and TRAb, thyroid ultrasound and orbital computed tomography. The authors took PBMCs from 10 ml fresh peripheral blood. The CDR3 is 14 residues long. CDR1 is MNHNS, CDR2 SASEGT, per germline. The junction had 5 bases not matched to a gene; V was cut back by 4 bases and J by 5 bases. Worth noting for this clonotype: As yet, its antigen is unknown.

From RNA transcripts, TCR beta CDR3 regions were amplified. TCR CDR3 underwent first-round RT-PCR with the HTBI primer set. TCRdb independently ran MiXCR on the multiplex PCR reads; one entry per CDR3 protein. The data contain fewer than 350,000 distinct CDR3 sequences, roughly 13% of them singletons. Sequencing was carried out using blood. This TCR derives from a woman between 40 and 55 years old with Graves' hyperthyroidism. This chain uses TRBV6-1 with TRBJ1-5; TRBD1 matches at 7 bases. The CDR3 spells CASSARDRDQPQHF. CDR3 DNA: TGTGCCAGCAGTGCCCGGGACAGAGATCAGCCCCAGCATTTT.